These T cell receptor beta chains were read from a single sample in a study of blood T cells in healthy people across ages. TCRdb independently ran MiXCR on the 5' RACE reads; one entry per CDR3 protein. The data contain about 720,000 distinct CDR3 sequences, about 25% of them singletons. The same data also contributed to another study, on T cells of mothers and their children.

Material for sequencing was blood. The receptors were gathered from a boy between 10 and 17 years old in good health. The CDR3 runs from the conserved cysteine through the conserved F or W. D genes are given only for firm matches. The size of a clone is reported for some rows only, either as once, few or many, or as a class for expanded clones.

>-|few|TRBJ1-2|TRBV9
TGTGCCAGCACCCCGGGCCCCAAGGATGGCTACACCTTC
CASTPGPKDGYTF
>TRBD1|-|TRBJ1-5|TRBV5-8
TGTGCCAGCAGCCCACAGATAAAAGACAGGGGTTTACAGCCCCAGCATTTT
CASSPQIKDRGLQPQHF
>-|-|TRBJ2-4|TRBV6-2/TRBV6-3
TGTGCCAGCAGTTCCACGTCGGTAGCCAAAAACATTCAGTACTTC
CASSSTSVAKNIQYF
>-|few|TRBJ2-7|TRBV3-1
TGTGCCAGCAGCCCCCGGGCCAGGGTCGGCTACGAGCAGTACTTC
CASSPRARVGYEQYF
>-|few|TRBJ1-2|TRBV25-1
TGTGCCAGCAGTGAATCCGGACTGAGGTATGGCTACACCTTC
CASSESGLRYGYTF
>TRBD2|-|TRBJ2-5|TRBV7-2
TGTGCCAGCAGCTTAGCGAAGGGGTGGCTAGCGGGAGGGGAGACCCAGTACTTC
CASSLAKGWLAGGETQYF
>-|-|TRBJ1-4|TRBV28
TGTGCCAGCAGTTCCCGGACAGTAACTAATGAAAAACTGTTTTTT
CASSSRTVTNEKLFF
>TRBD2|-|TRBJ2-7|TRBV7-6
TGTGCCAGCAGCCCTCGGGAGGGCAGGGGTTACGAGCAGTACTTC
CASSPREGRGYEQYF
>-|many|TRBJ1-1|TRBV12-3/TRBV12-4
TGTGCCAGCAGTTTAGACAGGCTGACCACTGAAGCTTTCTTT
CASSLDRLTTEAFF
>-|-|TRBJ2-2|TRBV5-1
TGCGCCAGCAGCACGGCATATTCGAACACCGGGGAGCTGTTTTTT
CASSTAYSNTGELFF
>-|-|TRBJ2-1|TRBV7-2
TGTGCCAGCAGCCAGACGGGGCAGCTAACCTACAATGAGCAGTTCTTC
CASSQTGQLTYNEQFF
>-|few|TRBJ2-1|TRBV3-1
TGTGCCAGCAGCCCCCTCGGTGGGGGGCCCCCCTACAATGAGCAGTTCTTC
CASSPLGGGPPYNEQFF
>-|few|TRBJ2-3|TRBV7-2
TGTGCCAGCAGCTCCCCCCCAGTCGGACATACGCAGTATTTT
CASSSPPVGHTQYF
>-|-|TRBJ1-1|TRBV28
TGTGCCAGCACCACGACCATTCGCGAAGCTTTCTTT
CASTTTIREAFF
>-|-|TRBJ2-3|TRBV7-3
TGTGCCAGCAGCTTCCGCGGGGCCCACACAGATACGCAGTATTTT
CASSFRGAHTDTQYF
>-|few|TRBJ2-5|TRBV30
TGTGCCTGGAGTGTACCGGATCAGAGGATGTGGGAGACCCAGTACTTC
CAWSVPDQRMWETQYF
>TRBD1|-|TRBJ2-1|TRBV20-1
TGCAGTGCTACCGGACAGGGTCGAGGGAATGAGCAGTTCTTC
CSATGQGRGNEQFF
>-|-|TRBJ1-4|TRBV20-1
TGCAGTGCTAGAGCGGGGGGGACTAATGAAAAACTGTTTTTT
CSARAGGTNEKLFF
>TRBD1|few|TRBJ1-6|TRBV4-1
TGCGCCAGCAGCAGACAGGGACCACGCGCACCCCTCCACTTT
CASSRQGPRAPLHF
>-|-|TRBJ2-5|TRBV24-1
TGTGCCACCAGTAATCAACATGGCCCAGGCGAGACCCAGTACTTC
CATSNQHGPGETQYF
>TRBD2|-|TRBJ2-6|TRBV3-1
TGTGCCAGCAGCCGAAGATCTAGCGGGGGGGACGGGGCCAACGTCCTGACTTTC
CASSRRSSGGDGANVLTF
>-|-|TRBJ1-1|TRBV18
TGTGCCAGCGCAGGGGTAACTGAAGCTTTCTTT
CASAGVTEAFF
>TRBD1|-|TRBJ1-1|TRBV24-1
TGTGCCACCAAGGGGGCCGACAGGGGGCCTAACACTGAAGCTTTCTTT
CATKGADRGPNTEAFF
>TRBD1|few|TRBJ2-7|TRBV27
TGTGCCAGCAGTTTATTGGACAGGCCCTACGAGCAGTACTTC
CASSLLDRPYEQYF